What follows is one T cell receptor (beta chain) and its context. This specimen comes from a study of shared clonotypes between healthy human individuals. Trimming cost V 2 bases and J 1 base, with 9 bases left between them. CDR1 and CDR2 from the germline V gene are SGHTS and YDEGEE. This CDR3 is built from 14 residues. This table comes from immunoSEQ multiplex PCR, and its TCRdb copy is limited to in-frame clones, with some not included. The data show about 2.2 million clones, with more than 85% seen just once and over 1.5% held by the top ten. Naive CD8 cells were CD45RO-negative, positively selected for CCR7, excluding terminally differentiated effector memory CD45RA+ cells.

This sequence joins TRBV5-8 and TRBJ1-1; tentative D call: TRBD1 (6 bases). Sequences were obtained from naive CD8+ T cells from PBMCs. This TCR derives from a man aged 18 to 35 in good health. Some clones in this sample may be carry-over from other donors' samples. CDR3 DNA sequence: TGTGCCAGCAGCTTAGGGACAAGGAACACTGAAGCTTTCTTT. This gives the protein CASSLGTRNTEAFF.